Each of the 13 T cell receptor beta chains below was sequenced from the same sample in a study of T cell repertoires in cytomegalovirus infection. TCRdb processed the reads anew with MiXCR; each CDR3 protein has one entry. The sample includes about 530,000 distinct CDR3 sequences, around 27% of them seen just once. The source material was PBMCs. The receptor source for this set is a human donor in good health (CMV status not recorded). Some clones in this sample may be carry-over from other donors' samples.

The chain recombines TRBV9 with TRBJ2-1, with D possibly TRBD2 on 6 matching bases. Trimming took off 4 bases at V and 5 bases at J, with 10 bases between the two ends. The germline CDR1 and CDR2 sequences are SGDLS and YYNGEE. The CDR3 loop spans 13 amino acids. The CDR3 protein is CASSKGLNNEQFF. The CDR3 DNA follows: TGTGCCAGCAGCAAGGGACTCAACAATGAGCAGTTCTTC.

This clonotype was observed a handful of times. The rearrangement uses TRBV7-2 and TRBJ2-5; 7 bases line up with TRBD2. Germline V CDR1 and CDR2: SGHTA, FQGNSA. The CDR3 covers 15 residues. V lost 5 bases, J lost 4 bases, and 10 bases stayed unmatched. In DNA form, the CDR3 reads TGTGCCAGCAGCGGCCGGGGAGGGGTTAGAGAGACCCAGTACTTC. It codes for CASSGRGGVRETQYF.

This clonotype was observed a handful of times. V gene TRBV7-8 combines with J gene TRBJ2-4; 8 nucleotides agree with TRBD2. This CDR3 has 16 amino acids. In germline, CDR1 is SGHVS, CDR2 FQNEAQ. V was clipped by 5 bases and J by 0 bases; unmatched bases: 6. CDR3 bases: TGTGCCAGCAGCCTCGGGACTAGTTTAGCCAAAAACATTCAGTACTTC. Translated: CASSLGTSLAKNIQYF.

The rearrangement uses TRBV2 and TRBJ2-1; D might be TRBD2 (6 bases). CDR1 is SNHLY and CDR2 is FYNNEI in the germline V gene. The ends were cut back, 2 bases at V and 0 bases at J, with 11 bases in the middle. The CDR3 totals 16 residues. The CDR3: CASSELGGGSYNEQFF. The CDR3 DNA reads TGTGCCAGCAGTGAATTGGGAGGAGGCTCCTACAATGAGCAGTTCTTC.

This clonotype turned up a few times. This rearrangement joins TRBV29-1 to TRBJ2-1, with 7 bases fitting TRBD2. Trimming cost V 7 bases and J 8 bases; bases outside gene matches: 5. The CDR3 contains 11 residues. Per germline, CDR1 SQVTM and CDR2 ANQGSEA. CDR3 residues: CSARLADEQFF. Here the CDR3 DNA reads TGCAGCGCAAGACTAGCCGATGAGCAGTTCTTC.

This clonotype was observed at least ten times. The CDR3 sequence: CASSLSGGGNTIYF. The CDR3 DNA follows: TGTGCCAGCAGTCTTTCGGGTGGGGGAAACACCATATATTTT. The rearrangement links TRBV7-2 to TRBJ1-3; no definite D call. Trimming removed 6 bases at V and 4 bases at J, with 13 bases between. The germline V gene encodes CDR1 SGHTA and CDR2 FQGNSA. The CDR3 runs 14 residues.

This clonotype was detected only a few times. J is TRBJ2-1 and V is TRBV7-8; TRBD2 matches 7 bases. J gave up 9 bases and V 4 bases, and 9 bases lay outside the gene matches. The germline CDR1 and CDR2 sequences are SGHVS and FQNEAQ. CDR3 length: 14 residues. The CDR3 loop reads CASSSFAGDGEQFF. In nucleotides, the CDR3 is TGTGCCAGCAGCTCCTTCGCGGGAGACGGTGAGCAGTTCTTC. Full variable domain (outside the CDR3, taken from reference TRBV7-8 and TRBJ2-1): GAGVSQSPRYKVAKRGQDVALRCDPISGHVSLFWYQQALGQGPEFLTYFQNEAQLDKSGLPSDRFFAERPEGSVSTLKIQRTQQEDSAVYLCASSSFAGDGEQFFGPGTRLTVL.

About this clonotype itself: The CDR3 does not close with the conserved phenylalanine or tryptophan, likely indicating a read error. The chain carries TRBV4-2 and TRBJ1-5, with D unclear. This CDR3 contains 16 residues. Per germline, CDR1 LGHNA and CDR2 YNFKEQ. V gave up 0 bases and J gave up 1 base, with 10 bases separating them. The CDR3 loop reads CASSQERRLSNQPQHL. Written as DNA, the CDR3 is TGTGCCAGCAGCCAAGAACGTAGGCTCAGCAATCAGCCCCAGCATCTT.

The rearrangement links TRBV19 to TRBJ2-1, with 9 bases lining up with TRBD2. Per the germline V gene, CDR1 is LNHDA and CDR2 is SQIVND (reference sequence). CDR3 length: 12 amino acids. V trimming: 7 bases; J trimming: 6 bases; junction bases outside the gene matches: 1. The CDR3 sequence is CASTSGANEQFF. As DNA, the CDR3 is TGTGCCAGTACTAGCGGGGCCAATGAGCAGTTCTTC.

This clonotype was counted between two and nine times. J is TRBJ2-1 and V is TRBV12-3 or TRBV12-4; D ambiguous. This CDR3 is built from 14 residues. V was cut by 4 bases and J by 9 bases, with 16 bases left in between. CDR3 sequence (DNA): TGTGCCAGCAGTTCACAAATATCTATAGGTGAGCAGTTCTTC. Translating it yields CASSSQISIGEQFF.

This clonotype was observed a handful of times. This sequence joins TRBV2 and TRBJ1-3; maybe TRBD1 (6 bases). CDR1 is SNHLY, CDR2 FYNNEI, per germline. The length of the CDR3 is 13 residues. Deletions cut 6 bases from V and 8 bases from J, with 14 bases between. This CDR3 reads CASRDTGRHTIYF. In DNA, the CDR3 is TGTGCCAGCAGGGATACAGGGAGACACACCATATATTTT.

This clonotype was counted only a few times. This chain uses TRBV20-1 with TRBJ2-7, with 16 nucleotides matching TRBD2. Germline CDR1 reads DFQATT; CDR2 reads SNEGSKA (reference sequence). V was clipped by 4 bases and J by 10 bases; unmatched bases: 13. The CDR3 spans 16 residues. The CDR3 DNA reads TGCAGTGCTACCTCGACCGGGACTAGCGGGAGGGCCTTCCAGTACTTC. It specifies CSATSTGTSGRAFQYF.

As to this clonotype: A single base separates this from a much larger clone, so it may be a read error. The chain carries TRBV7-9 and TRBJ1-2; no reliable D call. The V end lost 4 bases, the J end lost 1 base, and 7 bases lay between the germline ends. Per the germline V gene, CDR1 is SEHNR and CDR2 is FQNEAQ (reference sequence). The CDR3 contains 13 residues. The CDR3: CASSSGNNYGYTF. The CDR3 bases are TGTGCCAGCAGCTCGGGGAATAACTATGGCTACACCTTC.